Listed here are 7 T cell receptor beta chains from one sample, sequenced in a study of shared T cell receptors in the human thymus. The repertoire was sequenced with immunoSEQ multiplex PCR; TCRdb's copy has only in-frame clones and lacks some. This table has 600,000 or so clones, about 90% appearing once. The sample also formed part of further work on human thymus T cells.

The sequencing input was thymocytes. Every receptor here comes from a boy younger than two with a congenital heart defect.

The genes are TRBV7-9 and TRBJ1-1; D perhaps matches TRBD1 (6 bases). The CDR3 contains 14 residues. CDR1 is SEHNR, CDR2 FQNEAQ, per germline (reference sequence). With 5 bases removed from V and 12 bases from J, the gap between germline ends came to 22 bases. The CDR3 sequence: CASSINGVDRISFF. In DNA form, the CDR3 reads TGTGCCAGCAGCATAAACGGGGTAGACAGGATTTCTTTCTTT. The full variable domain, with the rest looked up from reference TRBV7-9 and TRBJ1-1, is DTGVSQNPRHKITKRGQNVTFRCDPISEHNRLYWYRQTLGQGPEFLTYFQNEAQLEKSRLLSDRFSAERPKGSFSTLEIQRTEQGDSAMYLCASSINGVDRISFFGQGTRLTVV.

This clone appeared a single time. An end of the junction differs from the germline gene, which may be a read error. Within the sample, other DNA sequences also encode this same CDR3. The rearrangement links TRBV27 to TRBJ1-6; D remains unclear. CDR3 size: 15 residues. Germline V CDR1 and CDR2: MNHEY, SMNVEV (reference sequence). In DNA form, the CDR3 reads TGTGCCAGCAGCCGGAGAAGCTCCTATAATTCCCCCCTCCACTTT. As protein: CASSRRSSYNSPLHF.

The chain is built from TRBV6-6 and TRBJ2-7, with TRBD1 matching over 10 bases. The CDR3 contains 14 residues. Germline-derived CDR1 and CDR2 are MNHNY and SVGAGI (reference sequence). The J segment lost 4 bases and the V segment lost 4 bases, leaving 4 bases of the junction unmatched. This CDR3 reads CASSWGQGIYEQYF. The CDR3 nucleotides read TGTGCCAGCAGTTGGGGACAGGGGATTTACGAGCAGTACTTC.

This rearrangement joins TRBV2 to TRBJ2-5; tentatively, D is TRBD2 (5 bases). Deletions cut 3 bases from V and 2 bases from J, with 7 bases between. Germline CDR1 reads SNHLY; CDR2 reads FYNNEI. This CDR3 spans 13 amino acids. This chain's CDR3 is CASSDGGQETQYF. The CDR3 DNA reads as TGTGCCAGCAGTGATGGAGGTCAAGAGACCCAGTACTTC.

The chain uses TRBV18 and TRBJ2-4, with TRBD2 matching 11 bases. From germline, CDR1 is KGHSH and CDR2 LQKENI. CDR3 length equals 17 residues. V was clipped by 4 bases and J by 5 bases; unmatched bases: 10. For the CDR3, the DNA is TGTGCCAGCTCACTAAATAGCGGGAGGGCCGGGGAAAACATTCAGTACTTC. Amino acids: CASSLNSGRAGENIQYF.

J is TRBJ2-3 and V is TRBV11-2; 13 bases are shared with TRBD2. CDR3 length equals 18 residues. Per germline, CDR1 SGHAT and CDR2 FQNNGV. V was clipped by 5 bases and J by 2 bases; unmatched bases: 10. The CDR3 spells CASSPPGLAGIATDTQYF. The CDR3 DNA sequence: TGTGCCAGCAGCCCCCCGGGACTAGCGGGAATTGCCACAGATACGCAGTATTTT.

This clone appeared a few times. The chain employs TRBV5-1 and TRBJ2-1; no clear D. This CDR3 has 14 amino acids. V lost 0 bases to trimming and J lost 7 bases, with 11 bases between them. CDR1 SGHRS and CDR2 YFSETQ come from the germline V gene. CDR3 bases: TGCGCCAGCAGCTTGGCTCTAGAAGTGAATGAGCAGTTCTTC. Its protein is CASSLALEVNEQFF.